This T cell receptor (beta chain) stems from a study of cytomegalovirus exposure and HLA in healthy donors. The method was immunoSEQ multiplex PCR; TCRdb's version includes in-frame clones alone and lacks a portion of them. The sample carries 120,000 to 150,000 clones, around 84% recorded once. The donors were members of the validation cohort comprising 100 to 150 subjects, separate from the roughly 700-subject first cohort. CDR1 is SQVTM and CDR2 is ANQGSEA in the germline V gene. Trimming at V came to 6 bases and at J to 8 bases, leaving 11 bases not matched to a gene. CDR3 size: 14 residues. The V call is TRBV29-1, the J call TRBJ1-4, with 8 positions matching TRBD1. Sequenced material: PBMCs. The sequence came from a man aged 18 to 30 in good health and CMV-seropositive. CDR3 region: CSVATGTGAEKLFF. CDR3 nucleotides: TGCAGCGTAGCCACCGGGACAGGAGCCGAAAAACTGTTTTTT.